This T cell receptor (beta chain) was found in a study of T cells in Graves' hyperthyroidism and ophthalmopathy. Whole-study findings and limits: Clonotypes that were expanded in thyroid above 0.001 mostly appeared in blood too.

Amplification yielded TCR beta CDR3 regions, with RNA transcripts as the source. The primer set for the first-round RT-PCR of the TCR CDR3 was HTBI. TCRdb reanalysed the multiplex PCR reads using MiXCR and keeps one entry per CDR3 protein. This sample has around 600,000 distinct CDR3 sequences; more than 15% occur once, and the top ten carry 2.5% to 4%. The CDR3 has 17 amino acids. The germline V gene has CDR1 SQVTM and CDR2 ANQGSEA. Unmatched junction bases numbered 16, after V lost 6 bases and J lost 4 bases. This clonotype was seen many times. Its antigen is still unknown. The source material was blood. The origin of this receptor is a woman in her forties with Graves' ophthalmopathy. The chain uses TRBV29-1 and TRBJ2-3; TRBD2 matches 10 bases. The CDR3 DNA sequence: TGCAGCGTCTCGGGACTAGCGTACCCCACATGGGCAGATACGCAGTATTTT. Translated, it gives CSVSGLAYPTWADTQYF.